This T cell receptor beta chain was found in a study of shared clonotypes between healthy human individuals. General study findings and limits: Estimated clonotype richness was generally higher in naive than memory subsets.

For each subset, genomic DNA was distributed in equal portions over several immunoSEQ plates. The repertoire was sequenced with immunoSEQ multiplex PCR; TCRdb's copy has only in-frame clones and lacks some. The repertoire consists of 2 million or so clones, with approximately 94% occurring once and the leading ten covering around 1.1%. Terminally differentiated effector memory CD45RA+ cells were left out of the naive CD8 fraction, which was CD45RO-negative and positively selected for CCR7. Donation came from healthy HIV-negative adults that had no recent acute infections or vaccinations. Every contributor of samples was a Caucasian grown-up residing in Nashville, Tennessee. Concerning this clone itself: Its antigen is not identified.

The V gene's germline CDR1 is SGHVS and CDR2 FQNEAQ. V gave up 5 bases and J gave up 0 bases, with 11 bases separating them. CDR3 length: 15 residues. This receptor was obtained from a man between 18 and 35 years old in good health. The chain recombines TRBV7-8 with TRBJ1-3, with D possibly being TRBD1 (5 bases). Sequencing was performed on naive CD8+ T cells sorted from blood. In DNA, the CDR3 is TGTGCCAGCAGCCCGGGGGGGAGCTCTGGAAACACCATATATTTT. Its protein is CASSPGGSSGNTIYF.